This T cell receptor (beta chain) was observed in a study of blood T cells in healthy people across ages. In the case of this clonotype: Its cognate antigen is unknown.

The second PCR ran about 6 to 11 cycles with a sample-barcoded 5' primer and J-beta primers. TCRdb passed the 5' RACE reads through MiXCR, listing each CDR3 protein once. The sample has more than 800,000 distinct CDR3 sequences; around 45% are singletons. Findings and caveats of the study: Per-million-T-cell TCR beta diversity fell roughly linearly with age. The authors considered diversity estimates from one million T cells to be underestimates.

There are 16 residues in the CDR3. Germline CDR1 PRHDT, CDR2 FYEKMQ (reference sequence). V shed 1 base, J shed 7 bases, and the junction held 11 bases outside the gene matches. Aged about 6 to 100, donors were systemically healthy Caucasians from Russia. The TCR comes from a woman aged 55-70 years in good health. The sequenced sample was blood. The rearrangement uses TRBV13 and TRBJ2-7; 9 bases fit TRBD2. The CDR3 region is CASSLEASGNYNEQYF. The CDR3, as DNA: TGTGCCAGCAGCTTAGAGGCTAGCGGGAACTACAATGAGCAGTACTTC.